One sample yielded the 18 T cell receptor beta chains listed below, sequenced in a study of T cells expressing NK-cell markers. After re-calling the 5' RACE reads, TCRdb lists one entry per CDR3 protein, DNA absent. The sample data list around 550,000 distinct CDR3 sequences. Sequences were obtained from blood T cells: a sorted CD56 or NKG2C T cell subset, CD4+ or CD8+ T cells, or bulk PBMC T cells (not recorded which). These receptors came from a young man in good health.

The chain uses TRBV5-1 and TRBJ2-1; with no DNA, the TCRdb D assignment of TRBD2 cannot be verified. Per germline, CDR1 SGHRS and CDR2 YFSETQ. The CDR3 is 15 residues long. The CDR3 sequence is CASIRGTLAGGPQFF. Drawing the rest from reference TRBV5-1 and TRBJ2-1, the complete variable domain is KAGVTQTPRYLIKTRGQQVTLSCSPISGHRSVSWYQQTPGQGLQFLFEYFSETQRNKGNFPGRFSGRQFSNSRSEMNVSTLELGDSALYLCASIRGTLAGGPQFFGPGTRLTVL.

The V and J genes are TRBV9 and TRBJ2-3; TCRdb's D gene call, TRBD1, goes unchecked for lack of DNA. This CDR3 spans 14 amino acids. Germline V gene data show CDR1 as SGDLS and CDR2 as YYNGEE. CDR3 amino acids: CASSANRGGDTQYF.

This chain uses TRBV20-1 with TRBJ2-7; TCRdb proposes TRBD1, but this gene call is untestable without DNA. The germline gives CDR1 DFQATT, CDR2 SNEGSKA (reference sequence). The CDR3 spans 13 residues. CDR3 region: CSARWGPHYEQYF.

The CDR3 is CASSSLLPRGGASGYGYTF. The V call is TRBV12-3 or TRBV12-4, the J call TRBJ1-2; TCRdb reports TRBD1, a call that lacks DNA to check it against. The CDR3 extends over 19 amino acids.

The chain uses TRBV6-6 and TRBJ1-2. CDR3 length equals 11 residues. The germline CDR1 and CDR2 sequences are MNHNY and SVGAGI (reference sequence). The CDR3 protein is CASSYSNGYTF.

The chain employs TRBV7-2 and TRBJ2-5; TCRdb indicates TRBD2, and absent DNA this call remains unverified. Germline CDR1 is SGHTA and CDR2 is FQGNSA. The CDR3 is 14 residues long. Here the CDR3 reads CASRPGGIQETQYF.

This chain joins TRBV7-9 and TRBJ2-3; checking the TCRdb D call of TRBD2 is not possible without DNA. The CDR3 spans 13 residues. The germline V gene encodes CDR1 SEHNR and CDR2 FQNEAQ (reference sequence). CDR3: CASSPRDSRTQYF.

The chain combines TRBV2 with TRBJ1-1. Per the germline V gene, CDR1 is SNHLY and CDR2 is FYNNEI. The CDR3 runs 15 residues. The CDR3 region is CASSERSAVYTEAFF.

This chain connects TRBV12-3 or TRBV12-4 to TRBJ1-1; TCRdb's D call, TRBD1, is unchecked because there is no DNA. CDR3 length equals 15 residues. This chain's CDR3 is CASSLTPGGAAEAFF.

The gene calls are TRBV20-1 and TRBJ2-2; there is no DNA to check the TCRdb D call of TRBD2. Germline lookup yields CDR1 DFQATT and CDR2 SNEGSKA (reference sequence). The CDR3 loop spans 15 amino acids. Here the CDR3 reads CSANRGRVNTGELFF.

The chain is built from TRBV13 and TRBJ2-2; as DNA is missing, the TRBD1 call by TCRdb cannot be tested. This CDR3 contains 15 residues. Germline-derived CDR1 and CDR2 are PRHDT and FYEKMQ (reference sequence). CDR3 protein: CASSYQGAYTGELFF.

The gene calls are TRBV12-3 or TRBV12-4 and TRBJ1-4; TCRdb indicates TRBD1, and absent DNA this call remains unverified. The CDR3 contains 13 residues. Here the CDR3 reads CASSPGQNEKLFF.

This CDR3 reads CSAREWDWNPYEQYF. The chain employs TRBV20-1 and TRBJ2-7; with no DNA, the TCRdb D assignment of TRBD2 cannot be verified. Germline assignment: CDR1 DFQATT and CDR2 SNEGSKA (reference sequence). The CDR3 spans 15 residues.

The chain combines TRBV12-5 with TRBJ1-1; TCRdb's D call, TRBD1, is unchecked because there is no DNA. Germline CDR1 reads LGHNT; CDR2 reads FRNRAP. This CDR3 comprises 13 residues. CDR3 amino acids: CASGLVGATEAFF.

The rearrangement links TRBV29-1 to TRBJ2-6. Germline assignment: CDR1 SQVTM and CDR2 ANQGSEA. The CDR3 is 14 amino acids. Here the CDR3 reads CSVAQGSGANVLTF.

This chain links TRBV5-1 with TRBJ2-1; TCRdb selects TRBD2, and the lack of DNA leaves this call unchecked. Per germline, CDR1 SGHRS and CDR2 YFSETQ. This CDR3 contains 14 residues. The CDR3 sequence is CASSPTHSGRSGFF.

The chain carries TRBV7-9 and TRBJ2-1; the D call of TRBD2 rests on TCRdb alone, since no DNA is present to check it. The germline gives CDR1 SEHNR, CDR2 FQNEAQ (reference sequence). CDR3 length equals 15 residues. CDR3 residues: CASSRTGLAGGSQFF. The variable domain in full, with the rest retrieved from reference TRBV7-9 and TRBJ2-1, is DTGVSQNPRHKITKRGQNVTFRCDPISEHNRLYWYRQTLGQGPEFLTYFQNEAQLEKSRLLSDRFSAERPKGSFSTLEIQRTEQGDSAMYLCASSRTGLAGGSQFFGPGTRLTVL.

The V and J genes are TRBV5-1 and TRBJ2-5; TCRdb's assignment of TRBD1 cannot be checked, as there is no DNA. CDR3 length equals 16 residues. Germline CDR1 reads SGHRS; CDR2 reads YFSETQ. This chain's CDR3 is CASSLEWLKGQETQYF.